One T cell receptor (beta chain) is described in this entry. Its antigen is not identified. The table came from immunoSEQ multiplex PCR; TCRdb's copy has only in-frame clones and leaves some out. Of 9,900 or so clones listed, 88% are singletons. Germline assignment: CDR1 SQVTM and CDR2 ANQGSEA. The CDR3 has 16 amino acids. The V end was cut by 2 bases, the J end by 0 bases, with 16 bases between. The sample originates from a study of blood T cell dynamics during melanoma immunotherapy. Study information: Metastatic melanoma patients received first-line pembrolizumab or nivolumab plus ipilimumab.

Points from the study as a whole: Whether repertoire-driving clones were melanoma-specific could not be determined.

Time point: pre-treatment baseline. At 12 weeks after first infusion, RECIST 1.1 defined response for most patients. Patients with prior systemic cancer treatment, concomitant immunosuppressants, or other active malignancies were excluded. The chain has TRBV29-1 and TRBJ1-1; TRBD1 might be the D (6 bases). The sample was blood, taken from a patient treated with checkpoint blockade. The TCR was taken from a human donor with melanoma. The CDR3 region is CSVESLQGLMNTEAFF. CDR3 in DNA: TGCAGCGTTGAAAGCTTGCAGGGGCTGATGAACACTGAAGCTTTCTTT.